The rows below give T cell receptor beta chains drawn from one sample of a study of PD-1 blockade in classical Hodgkin lymphoma. The data were produced by immunoSEQ multiplex PCR, yet TCRdb's version contains in-frame clones alone and is incomplete. The sample lists 10,000 to 15,000 clones, 91% occurring once. The input for sequencing was peripheral blood mononuclear cells (PBMCs), taken at baseline. The receptors here all came from a human donor with classical Hodgkin lymphoma. CDR3s include the opening cysteine and the closing phenylalanine or tryptophan. A D gene is named only where the DNA matches it firmly. Part of the rows lack a size; the others show once, few, many or a class for expanded clones.

TGCGCCAGCAGCTCGGGTCCCGGTGGGGGTGAGCAGTTCTTC,CASSSGPGGGEQFF,14,-,TRBV5-1,-,TRBJ2-1
TGCGCCAGCAGCTTACAGGGTAGTGCGCCCCAGCATTTT,CASSLQGSAPQHF,13,-,TRBV5-1,once,TRBJ1-5
TGTGCCAGCAGTCTTAACCCGGGACTTCCGAATGAAAAACTGTTTTTT,CASSLNPGLPNEKLFF,16,-,TRBV7-2,once,TRBJ1-4
TGTGCCAGCAGCTCCACCCGGAACACTGAAGCTTTCTTT,CASSSTRNTEAFF,13,-,TRBV7-3,-,TRBJ1-1
TGCGCCAGCAGCCCGAACGGACAGGGAGTTGGGGAGCAGTACTTC,CASSPNGQGVGEQYF,15,TRBD1,TRBV5-1,-,TRBJ2-7
TGTGCTAGTGGCCTGACAGGGGAGGGCACAGATACGCAGTATTTT,CASGLTGEGTDTQYF,15,TRBD1,TRBV12-5,-,TRBJ2-3
TGTGCCAGCAGCGTAGGCCTAGACAACTCCTACGAGCAGTACTTC,CASSVGLDNSYEQYF,15,-,TRBV9,-,TRBJ2-7
TGTGCCAGCTTACACCGAGCCAAAAACATTCAGTACTTC,CASLHRAKNIQYF,13,-,TRBV6-6,-,TRBJ2-4
TGCGCCAGCAGCTTGGAGGGCTCTGGAAACACCATATATTTT,CASSLEGSGNTIYF,14,-,TRBV5-1,-,TRBJ1-3
TGCGCCAGCGCCTTACAGGGGACAGCTCCCGGGGAGCTGTTTTTT,CASALQGTAPGELFF,15,TRBD1,TRBV5-1,-,TRBJ2-2
TGTGCCAGCAGTCTCTACAGTACTAACTATGGCTACACCTTC,CASSLYSTNYGYTF,14,-,TRBV6-5,-,TRBJ1-2
TGTGCCAGCTCGGGAGAACAGACCCCGAACACTGAAGCTTTCTTT,CASSGEQTPNTEAFF,15,-,TRBV6-6,-,TRBJ1-1
TGCGCCAGCAGCTCCACCGGGGCAAGCACAGATACGCAGTATTTT,CASSSTGASTDTQYF,15,-,TRBV5-1,once,TRBJ2-3
TGTGCCAGCAGTTACTCCGGTAGCAATCAGCCCCAGCATTTT,CASSYSGSNQPQHF,14,-,TRBV6-9,once,TRBJ1-5
TGTGCCAGCAGTGAAGCGCAGGGGGCGTCCTATAATTCACCCCTCCACTTT,CASSEAQGASYNSPLHF,17,TRBD1,TRBV6-1,-,TRBJ1-6
TGCAGCGTTGAAGTTGATTTTCGCGGGGGGTACTACGAGCAGTACTTC,CSVEVDFRGGYYEQYF,16,TRBD2,TRBV29-1,-,TRBJ2-7
TGTGCCACCACCCCGACTGGCAATTCACCCCTCCACTTT,CATTPTGNSPLHF,13,-,TRBV15,-,TRBJ1-6
TGTGCCAGCAGTTCAACAGTGGCCTACGAGCAGTACTTC,CASSSTVAYEQYF,13,-,TRBV27,-,TRBJ2-7
TGCGCCAGCAGCCCCGAGCGGGTCGGGGATGAGCAGTTCTTC,CASSPERVGDEQFF,14,-,TRBV5-1,-,TRBJ2-1
TGCGCCAGCAGCCAAGTCTGGCCCCGCCGGGTGGGTAACTATGGCTACACCTTC,CASSQVWPRRVGNYGYTF,18,-,TRBV4-1,-,TRBJ1-2
TGTGCCAGCAGCAATAGCGGGGAAGAGACCCAGTACTTC,CASSNSGEETQYF,13,TRBD2,TRBV7-9,-,TRBJ2-5
TGTGCCAGCAGCTCCCACCCGGGACTAGAGGATACGCAGTATTTT,CASSSHPGLEDTQYF,15,TRBD2,TRBV7-9,-,TRBJ2-3
TGCGCCAGCAGTGAGAACGAGTGGGCTTTCTTT,CASSENEWAFF,11,-,TRBV10-2,-,TRBJ1-1
TGTGCCACAGGGCAGGGCACGGGCAATCAGCCCCAGCATTTT,CATGQGTGNQPQHF,14,-,TRBV6-1,-,TRBJ1-5
TGTGCCTGGAGCCCAGGGGTTGGCTACACCTTC,CAWSPGVGYTF,11,-,TRBV30,-,TRBJ1-2
TGTGCCAGCAGTTTAAAAAAAGGGACAGGGTGGAGCTGGTTCGAGACCCAGTACTTC,CASSLKKGTGWSWFETQYF,19,TRBD1,TRBV28,-,TRBJ2-5
TGTGCCAGCAGCTTAGGAGGGCGGCTAGCGGCGAGCTCCTACAATGAGCAGTTCTTC,CASSLGGRLAASSYNEQFF,19,TRBD2,TRBV11-1,-,TRBJ2-1
TGTGCCTGGGAGAGCGGCCGCGGAGACGAGCAGTACTTC,CAWESGRGDEQYF,13,-,TRBV30,-,TRBJ2-7
TGTGCCAGCAGCCAAGGGACAGGCAGGGGCTACGAGCAGTACTTC,CASSQGTGRGYEQYF,15,TRBD1,TRBV14,-,TRBJ2-7
TGTGCTAGTGGTTTGGATTGGGACCTCAGGGAAGTTAATTCACCCCTCCACTTT,CASGLDWDLREVNSPLHF,18,-,TRBV12-5,-,TRBJ1-6
TGTGCCAGCAGCACCTCCGGGGATGGGAACACTGAAGCTTTCTTT,CASSTSGDGNTEAFF,15,-,TRBV6-6,-,TRBJ1-1
TGCGCCAGCACCCCGGGACAGATTAATGAAAAACTGTTTTTT,CASTPGQINEKLFF,14,TRBD1,TRBV5-1,-,TRBJ1-4
TGTGCCAGCAGTCGACCACCCACAGGGGGGCCACGATGGGCTTTCTTT,CASSRPPTGGPRWAFF,16,TRBD1,TRBV4-2,once,TRBJ1-1
TGCGCCAGCAGCTTAATGTCAGCCACAGATACGCAGTATTTT,CASSLMSATDTQYF,14,-,TRBV5-1,-,TRBJ2-3
TGCGCCAGCAGCTTGACTTCCTACGAGCAGTACTTC,CASSLTSYEQYF,12,-,TRBV5-1,-,TRBJ2-7
TGCGCCAGCAGCTTCAGACAGGGGAGTCAGCCCCAGCATTTT,CASSFRQGSQPQHF,14,TRBD1,TRBV5-1,-,TRBJ1-5
TGTGCCAGCAGTTTTTCCTTCTACGAGCAGTACTTC,CASSFSFYEQYF,12,-,TRBV6-5,-,TRBJ2-7
TGCGCCAGCAGCTACCTGGGACAGTTCCAAGAGACCCAGTACTTC,CASSYLGQFQETQYF,15,TRBD1,TRBV5-1,-,TRBJ2-5
TGCGCCAGCAGTGAGGACAGCTCCTATAATTCACCCCTCCACTTT,CASSEDSSYNSPLHF,15,-,TRBV10-2,-,TRBJ1-6
TGTGCCAGCTCACCGTCCGGGACTAGCAGGGAGCAGTACTTC,CASSPSGTSREQYF,14,TRBD2,TRBV18,-,TRBJ2-7
TGTGCCAGCTCACCAGCGGCAGTCTTATATGGCTACACCTTC,CASSPAAVLYGYTF,14,-,TRBV18,-,TRBJ1-2
TGTGCCAGTAGTAAATTAGGGGGCGGCTATGGCTACACCTTC,CASSKLGGGYGYTF,14,TRBD1,TRBV19,-,TRBJ1-2
TGTGCCAGCAGTTACTCCGGTAGCAATCAGCCCCAGCATTTT,CASSYSGSNQPQHF,14,-,TRBV6-6,-,TRBJ1-5
TGTGCCAGCAGCCCACAGGGACCGAACACTGAAGCTTTCTTT,CASSPQGPNTEAFF,14,-,TRBV6-6,-,TRBJ1-1
TGCGCCAGCAGCTCCGGGACAGGGATGACTGGAAACACCATATATTTT,CASSSGTGMTGNTIYF,16,TRBD1,TRBV5-1,-,TRBJ1-3
TGCGCCAGCAGCTCTGGGTCCTACGAGCAGTACTTC,CASSSGSYEQYF,12,-,TRBV5-1,-,TRBJ2-7
TGTGCCAGCAGTGAGGGGTTAGGGCGCTACGAGCAGTACTTC,CASSEGLGRYEQYF,14,-,TRBV2,-,TRBJ2-7
TGTGCCAGCAGCGAGGACAGGGTGTTCGAAAAACTGTTTTTT,CASSEDRVFEKLFF,14,TRBD1,TRBV2,-,TRBJ1-4
TGTGCCAGCAGTGAGATACCGGGACAGGCTTCTTCACCCCTCCACTTT,CASSEIPGQASSPLHF,16,TRBD1,TRBV6-1,-,TRBJ1-6
TGTGCCAGCAGCTTTACAAGAAACACTGAAGCTTTCTTT,CASSFTRNTEAFF,13,-,TRBV7-2,-,TRBJ1-1
TGTGCCAGCAGTGTTGGCGGCGGGGGGGCGCAAGAGACCCAGTACTTC,CASSVGGGGAQETQYF,16,TRBD2,TRBV2,-,TRBJ2-5
TGTGCCACCACAAGGGGGGCCTACGAGCAGTACTTC,CATTRGAYEQYF,12,-,TRBV2,-,TRBJ2-7
TGTGCCAGCAGCTTACAGGGGTTAATGAACACTGAAGCTTTCTTT,CASSLQGLMNTEAFF,15,-,TRBV7-9,-,TRBJ1-1
TGTGCCAGCACCTGGAGCGATACGCAGTATTTT,CASTWSDTQYF,11,-,TRBV7-9,-,TRBJ2-3